The clone carrying this T cell receptor (beta chain) was observed a handful of times. No antigen is known for it. Between the trimmed V and J ends, which lost 5 bases and 2 bases, there was a span of 12 bases. From germline, CDR1 is SGHTA and CDR2 FQGNSA. The CDR3 length is 14 residues. This sample is drawn from a study of CD8+ T cells in alopecia areata. On the study more broadly: Among treated patients, oral tofacitinib was administered at 5 to 10 mg twice daily. Tofacitinib was given for 6 to 18 months, then stopped for 6 months. Study results and limitations: Mice gave a clearer picture of TCR sharing than patients did, possibly for HLA-related reasons.

Extracted RNA was reverse transcribed, and the resulting cDNA served as sequencing template. Some clones are missing from TCRdb's copy, which holds only in-frame ones; the method was immunoSEQ multiplex PCR. Among hundreds of thousands of clones listed, around two thirds were seen once. Alopecia areata patients had lesional scalp punch biopsies and peripheral blood taken from them. The chain carries TRBV7-2 and TRBJ1-1, with D possibly matching TRBD1 (6 bases). This receptor was obtained from a human donor with alopecia areata. Sequenced here: CD4+ T cells sorted from blood, sampled at week 0. In DNA, the CDR3 is TGTGCCAGCAGCAAGACGGGGGCAAACACTGAAGCTTTCTTT. Protein product: CASSKTGANTEAFF.